Below are 21 T cell receptor beta chains sequenced from a single sample in a study of T cell changes during pregnancy in multiple sclerosis. Here immunoSEQ multiplex PCR was the method, and the copy in TCRdb shows in-frame clones only, minus some. The table has 70,000 to 95,000 clones, almost 95% seen once. The sample in question was peripheral blood, obtained in the third trimester of pregnancy. These receptors were collected from a female donor with multiple sclerosis, enrolled in a pregnancy study.

The chain recombines TRBV2 with TRBJ1-5; a weak D match, TRBD1 (6 bases). Germline CDR1 reads SNHLY; CDR2 reads FYNNEI. There are 14 residues in the CDR3. The germline V and J ends were trimmed by 4 bases and 2 bases, with 9 bases remaining between them. CDR3 DNA: TGTGCCAGCAGTGTTCGACAGGGCAATCAGCCCCAGCATTTT. Translating it yields CASSVRQGNQPQHF.

This clone appeared once. At the DNA level, this CDR3 is encoded by other sequences in the same sample as well. CDR3 coding DNA: TGTGCCAGCAGCGTAGCAGGCGGGAGCTCCTACGAGCAGTACTTC. It translates to CASSVAGGSSYEQYF. The gene calls are TRBV9 and TRBJ2-7, with TRBD2 matching 7 bases. The length of the CDR3 is 15 residues. The germline V gene has CDR1 SGDLS and CDR2 YYNGEE. With V trimmed by 0 bases and J by 0 bases, 3 bases remained unmatched.

The CDR3 is CASSQPGQGSTDTQYF. Here the CDR3 DNA reads TGTGCCAGCAGCCAACCGGGACAGGGGAGCACAGATACGCAGTATTTT. The genes are TRBV4-2 and TRBJ2-3, with TRBD1 matching over 10 bases. Germline loops: CDR1 LGHNA, CDR2 YNFKEQ. There are 16 residues in the CDR3. J gave up 0 bases and V 2 bases, and 2 bases lay outside the gene matches.

This clone came up once. The chain uses TRBV6-5 and TRBJ2-1; the D gene is possibly TRBD2 (6 bases). Germline V lookup: CDR1 MNHEY, CDR2 SVGAGI. The V end was cut by 6 bases, the J end by 0 bases, with 12 bases between. The CDR3 has 15 residues. This CDR3 is CASRERVGSYNEQFF. The DNA of the CDR3 is TGTGCCAGCAGGGAGCGGGTGGGCTCCTACAATGAGCAGTTCTTC.

V and J are TRBV6-1 and TRBJ2-3; TRBD2 agrees at 9 bases. The CDR3 consists of 16 residues. CDR1 is MNHNS and CDR2 is SASEGT in the germline V gene. The V and J ends lost 2 bases and 6 bases, in that order; junction bases with no gene match: 9. CDR3 in amino acids: CASSEYSSGNYDTQYF. The CDR3 DNA reads TGTGCCAGCAGTGAATATTCTAGCGGGAATTACGATACGCAGTATTTT.

V and J are TRBV4-1 and TRBJ1-1; 7 positions match TRBD1. This CDR3 spans 14 amino acids. The V gene end was trimmed by 3 bases and the J gene end by 5 bases; junction bases not matched to a gene: 6. Germline CDR1 MGHRA, CDR2 YSYEKL. The CDR3 loop is CASSQRQGGTEAFF. CDR3 sequence (DNA): TGCGCCAGCAGCCAGAGACAGGGCGGAACTGAAGCTTTCTTT.

The chain has TRBV27 and TRBJ2-7, with 11 bases that match TRBD1. Trimming removed 6 bases from V and 0 bases from J; junction bases left unmatched: 13. The CDR3 runs to 18 residues. The germline CDR1 and CDR2 sequences are MNHEY and SMNVEV (reference sequence). In nucleotides, the CDR3 is TGTGCCAGCAGGCGTACCGGGACAGGGGGGGGCTTCTCCTACGAGCAGTACTTC. Its translation: CASRRTGTGGGFSYEQYF.

V usage is TRBV19 and J usage is TRBJ2-1; D perhaps matches TRBD1 (7 bases). There are 15 residues in the CDR3. V dropped 2 bases and J dropped 3 bases, with 11 bases sitting between them. The germline CDR1 and CDR2 sequences are LNHDA and SQIVND (reference sequence). The CDR3 region has the DNA TGTGCCAGTAGTATACCCAGGGGGGTCTACAATGAGCAGTTCTTC. This sequence encodes CASSIPRGVYNEQFF.

This rearrangement joins TRBV7-9 to TRBJ1-5; D ambiguous. From germline, CDR1 is SEHNR and CDR2 FQNEAQ (reference sequence). Trimming stripped 5 bases from V and 7 bases from J, with 9 bases between. CDR3 length equals 12 residues. The CDR3, as DNA: TGTGCCAGCAGCCGCGGAGGGCAGCCCCAGCATTTT. This codes for CASSRGGQPQHF.

J is TRBJ1-3 and V is TRBV2; 8 bases line up with TRBD1. J gave up 3 bases and V 6 bases, and 7 bases lay outside the gene matches. This CDR3 contains 15 residues. The germline V gene encodes CDR1 SNHLY and CDR2 FYNNEI. The CDR3 protein is CASRSGGLDGNTIYF. CDR3 nucleotide sequence: TGTGCCAGCAGGTCAGGGGGCCTCGATGGAAACACCATATATTTT.

The J gene is TRBJ2-7, the V gene TRBV11-2, with D possibly TRBD2 on 6 matching bases. Trimming took 5 bases from V and 3 from J, leaving 8 bases between them. CDR1 and CDR2 from the germline V gene are SGHAT and FQNNGV. The CDR3 is 12 residues long. In DNA form, the CDR3 reads TGTGCCAGCAGCGAGACTAGCTACGAGCAGTACTTC. It codes for CASSETSYEQYF.

J is TRBJ2-6 and V is TRBV7-3; 7 bases are shared with TRBD2. The CDR3 consists of 16 residues. V shed 1 base, J shed 2 bases, and the junction held 2 bases outside the gene matches. CDR1 and CDR2 (germline): SGHTA, FQGTGA. CDR3 protein: CASSLRGGTGANVLTF. CDR3 in DNA: TGTGCCAGCAGCTTAAGGGGAGGGACTGGGGCCAACGTCCTGACTTTC.

The chain links TRBV5-4 to TRBJ2-4; 12 bases are a match to TRBD1. V trimming: 3 bases; J trimming: 6 bases; junction bases outside the gene matches: 4. In germline, CDR1 is SGHNT, CDR2 YYREEE (reference sequence). CDR3 size: 15 residues. The CDR3: CASSWGTGGGNIQYF. Written as DNA, the CDR3 is TGTGCCAGCAGCTGGGGGACAGGGGGCGGAAACATTCAGTACTTC.

The V and J genes are TRBV5-1 and TRBJ2-1, with 10 nucleotides matching TRBD2. This CDR3 has 17 residues. Germline V lookup: CDR1 SGHRS, CDR2 YFSETQ. J gave up 6 bases and V 4 bases, and 13 bases lay outside the gene matches. The DNA of the CDR3 is TGCGCCAGCAGCAGTACTAGCGGGACCAGAGTCCGCAATGAGCAGTTCTTC. Translation gives CASSSTSGTRVRNEQFF.

The gene calls are TRBV13 and TRBJ1-2; no firm D call. Germline values: CDR1 PRHDT, CDR2 FYEKMQ (reference sequence). V was clipped by 5 bases and J by 10 bases, with 20 bases between them. This CDR3 region has 14 residues. The CDR3 reads CASSPARGVADYTF. The CDR3 bases are TGTGCCAGCAGCCCGGCCCGAGGAGTCGCGGACTACACCTTC.

In DNA, the CDR3 is TGCGCCAGCAGCTTGGGGCAGGGGGCAGATACGCAGTATTTT. Protein: CASSLGQGADTQYF. This sequence joins TRBV5-1 and TRBJ2-3; the match to TRBD1 covers 7 bases. CDR1 is SGHRS, CDR2 YFSETQ, per germline. V shed 0 bases, J shed 4 bases, and the junction held 2 bases outside the gene matches. This CDR3 region has 14 residues.

This chain joins TRBV7-9 and TRBJ1-4; D ambiguous. CDR3 length: 16 residues. Germline V gives CDR1 SEHNR, CDR2 FQNEAQ (reference sequence). The V gene lost 4 bases and the J gene lost 5 bases, with 17 bases spanning the gap. The CDR3 DNA sequence: TGTGCCAGCAGCTCCGAGGATGGGCCGGGAAATGAAAAACTGTTTTTT. Translated: CASSSEDGPGNEKLFF.

This chain connects TRBV7-2 to TRBJ1-5, with D perhaps TRBD1 (5 bases). V shed 8 bases and J shed 1 base, with 12 bases lying between them. The germline CDR1 and CDR2 sequences are SGHTA and FQGNSA. The CDR3 sequence is 14 residues long. CDR3 bases: TGTGCCAGCGGTAACGGGGGGAGCAATCAGCCCCAGCATTTT. It translates to CASGNGGSNQPQHF.

This clone was picked up one time. This chain links TRBV5-1 with TRBJ2-3; 11 bases are a match to TRBD1. The germline V gene has CDR1 SGHRS and CDR2 YFSETQ. CDR3 length equals 17 residues. Trimming removed 0 bases from V and 7 bases from J; junction bases left unmatched: 10. The chain's CDR3 is CASSLAGTGGAGNTQYF. The CDR3 nucleotides are TGCGCCAGCAGCTTGGCCGGGACAGGGGGGGCAGGGAATACGCAGTATTTT.

The V and J genes are TRBV15 and TRBJ2-1; 10 bases match TRBD2. This CDR3 is 16 amino acids long. V was clipped by 3 bases and J by 6 bases; unmatched bases: 8. Germline V gives CDR1 LNHNV, CDR2 YYDKDF (reference sequence). The CDR3 reads CATSRGSGRAPNEQFF. The CDR3 nucleotides read TGTGCCACCAGCAGGGGGAGCGGGAGGGCCCCCAATGAGCAGTTCTTC.

Regarding this clone: Other DNA sequences from this sample encode an identical CDR3 as well. V and J are TRBV28 and TRBJ2-7; 10 bases map to TRBD2. The V segment lost 5 bases and the J segment 2 bases; nucleotides outside the gene matches: 3. Germline V CDR1 and CDR2: MDHEN, SYDVKM. The length of the CDR3 is 14 residues. CDR3 DNA: TGTGCCAGCAGTCTTAGCGGGAGGCCCTACGAGCAGTACTTC. Translated: CASSLSGRPYEQYF.